The entry below describes one T cell receptor beta chain. TCRdb re-analysed the RT-PCR reads in MiXCR, keeping a single row per CDR3 protein. The sample contains fewer than 180,000 distinct CDR3 sequences, approximately 37% of which appear only once. The V end was cut by 0 bases, the J end by 1 base, with 11 bases between. CDR3 length: 16 amino acids. Germline V gene sequence: CDR1 LGHNA, CDR2 YNFKEQ. The data are from a study of patients and donors after allogeneic stem cell transplantation. The TCR originated in a human donor who was either an allogeneic HSCT recipient or a stem cell or donor lymphocyte infusion donor (not recorded which). It is not recorded whose cells these are; they may come from a transplant donor. Input material: blood, either unsorted or a sorted T cell fraction (not recorded which). The gene calls are TRBV4-2 and TRBJ2-3; possibly TRBD2 for D (6 bases). The DNA of the CDR3 is TGTGCCAGCAGCCAAGATCTTTGGGGGGGCACAGATACGCAGTATTTT. Residues: CASSQDLWGGTDTQYF.